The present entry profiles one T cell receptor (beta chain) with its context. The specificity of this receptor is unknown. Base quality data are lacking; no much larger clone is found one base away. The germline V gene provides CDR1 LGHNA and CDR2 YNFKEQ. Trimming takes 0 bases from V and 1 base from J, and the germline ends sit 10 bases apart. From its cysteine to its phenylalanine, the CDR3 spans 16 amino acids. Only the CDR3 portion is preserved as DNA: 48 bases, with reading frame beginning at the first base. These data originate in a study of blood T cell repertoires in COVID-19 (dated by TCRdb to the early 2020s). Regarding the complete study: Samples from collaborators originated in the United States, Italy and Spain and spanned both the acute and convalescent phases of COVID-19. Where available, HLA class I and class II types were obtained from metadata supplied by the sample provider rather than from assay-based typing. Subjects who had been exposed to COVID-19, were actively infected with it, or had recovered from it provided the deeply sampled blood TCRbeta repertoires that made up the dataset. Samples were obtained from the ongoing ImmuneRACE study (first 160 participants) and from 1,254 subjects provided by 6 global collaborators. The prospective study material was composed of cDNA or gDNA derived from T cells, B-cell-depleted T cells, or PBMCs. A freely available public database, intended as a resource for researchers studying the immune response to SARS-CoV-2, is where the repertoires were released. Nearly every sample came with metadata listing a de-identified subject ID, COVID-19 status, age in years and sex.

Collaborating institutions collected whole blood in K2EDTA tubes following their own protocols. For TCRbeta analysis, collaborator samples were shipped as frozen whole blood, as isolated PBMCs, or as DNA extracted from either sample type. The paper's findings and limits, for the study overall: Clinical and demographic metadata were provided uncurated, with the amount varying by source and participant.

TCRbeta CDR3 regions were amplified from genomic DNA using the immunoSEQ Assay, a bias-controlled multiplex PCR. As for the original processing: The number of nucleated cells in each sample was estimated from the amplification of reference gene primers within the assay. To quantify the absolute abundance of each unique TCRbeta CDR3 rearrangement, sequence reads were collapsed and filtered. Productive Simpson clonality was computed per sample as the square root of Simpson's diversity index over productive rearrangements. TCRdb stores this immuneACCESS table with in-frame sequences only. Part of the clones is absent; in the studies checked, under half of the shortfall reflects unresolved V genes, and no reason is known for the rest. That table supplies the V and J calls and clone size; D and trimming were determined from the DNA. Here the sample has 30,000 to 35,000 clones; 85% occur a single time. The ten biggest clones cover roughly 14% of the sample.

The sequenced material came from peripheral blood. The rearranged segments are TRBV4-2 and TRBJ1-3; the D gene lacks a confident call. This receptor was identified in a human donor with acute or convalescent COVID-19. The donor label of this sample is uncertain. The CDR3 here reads CASSQELASSGNTIYF. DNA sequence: TGTGCCAGCAGCCAAGAGCTAGCCAGTTCTGGAAACACCATATATTTT.